This TCR beta chain was observed in a study of T cells in Graves' hyperthyroidism and ophthalmopathy (dated by TCRdb to about 2019). About the investigation overall: Peripheral blood samples were taken at initial diagnosis, before any treatment was given. The 75 to 100 discovery patients were randomly split 7:3 into training and test sets. In addition, the study compared T-cell repertoires in thyroid tissue and in blood from roughly six Graves' hyperthyroidism patients. Following sampling, methimazole starting at 30 mg daily was given to hyperthyroidism patients, and high-dose intravenous methylprednisolone was given to ophthalmopathy patients. An independent validation cohort of fewer than 20 hyperthyroidism patients and 17 patients who later progressed to ophthalmopathy tested prospective prediction of ophthalmopathy. TCR Vbeta CDR3 sequencing of roughly 140 peripheral blood samples (approximately 44 ophthalmopathy, some 75 hyperthyroidism and roughly 17 progressor patients) is reported in the paper. A discovery cohort of about a hundred patients, 43 with Graves' ophthalmopathy and 57 with stable Graves' hyperthyroidism, was used to find distinguishing TCR V-J signatures.

General study outcomes and caveats: Blood samples also contained most of the expanded thyroid clonotypes (frequency above 0.001), which suggests that blood repertoires may reflect thyroid immune responses. In validation, the model predicted progression to ophthalmopathy with 55% to 71% sensitivity and roughly 72% specificity, a median of around 6.6 months before onset. In cross-validation, a model built on a 13 V-J signature told ophthalmopathy apart from stable hyperthyroidism with over 85% sensitivity and 81% to 82% specificity, and in testing the same model reached 80%/75%. No statistical method was used to fix the sample size in advance, and group allocation was not hidden from the investigators.

V was cut back by 5 bases and J by 10 bases, leaving a gap of 12 bases between them. From its cysteine to its phenylalanine, the CDR3 spans 12 amino acids. Solely the CDR3 DNA is kept, with 36 bases framed from the first base. From a lookup of the germline V gene, CDR1 and CDR2 are MNHNS and SASEGT. Ophthalmopathy patients had moderately to severely active disease, with a Clinical Activity Score of 3 or more, a NOSPECS grade of 4 or more, and a disease duration of less than 3 months. Patients with uncontrolled infections, other autoimmune diseases, pregnancy or lactation were excluded. Diagnoses relied on clinical symptoms, serum thyroxine and TRAb, thyroid ultrasound and orbital computed tomography. PBMCs were separated from under 12 ml of fresh peripheral blood using Ficoll-Paque density gradient centrifugation. Total RNA was extracted using Trizol reagent, and RNA quality was assessed on an Agilent 2100 Bioanalyzer.

Comment on this clonotype: No cognate antigen has been identified for it. Per-base quality was not reported, and no clone a single base away is much larger than it.

Amplification of TCR beta CDR3 regions was carried out from RNA transcripts. The first round of RT-PCR for the TCR CDR3 was performed with the HTBI primer set and the Qiagen OneStep RT-PCR kit. The libraries were constructed in a second round of multiplex PCR and then size-selected and purified. Libraries were sequenced paired-end with 100 bp reads on an Illumina HiSeq2000. The source study handled its data this way. SOAPnuke was used to process the raw data, throwing out any read that contained adapters or uncalled bases, had a mean Phred below 15, or lacked an exact constant-primer or identifier match. High-quality paired reads were merged with COPE v1.2.5, and unique nucleotide sequences were defined as clonotypes. MiTCR v1.1 was used to align the clonotypes against IMGT TRBV, TRBD and TRBJ reference segments. Only V-J combinations with frequency above 0.0001, covering about 99% of repertoires, were analysed. A TCS score was defined as the ratio of F50 (clonal expansion) to E x V (chaos), with BLOSUM62-based TCRdist applied between CDR3 peptides within each V-J. Welch's t-statistics and random forest reduced some 510 V-J features to under 15, which were used in a naive Bayes classifier (R e1071). The similarity between thyroid and blood repertoires was quantified using the Morisita-Horn index. TCRdb's own reprocessing of the public reads used fastp at Q25 and MiXCR and kept productive beta chains. Entries are consolidated by CDR3 protein sequence, retaining the most common genes and DNA. The V and J calls shown here were made by TCRdb, not taken from the authors' results. Within this sample are 640,000 or so distinct CDR3 sequences, with roughly 14% of them counted one time only. Roughly 4.5% of the sample is held by the ten biggest clonotypes.

The receptor's source is a woman in her forties with Graves' ophthalmopathy. The chain couples TRBV6-1 to TRBJ2-1; 5 matching bases give a weak D call of TRBD1. The sample comprised blood. The sequenced DNA: TGTGCCAGCAGTAGCGACAGTCCGGAGCAGTTCTTC. Translated, it reads CASSSDSPEQFF.